Shown below are 6 T cell receptor beta chains from a single sample sequenced in a study of T cell repertoires in cytomegalovirus infection. TCRdb called the reads again in MiXCR, with one record for every CDR3 protein. The table has about 180,000 distinct CDR3 sequences, roughly 17% seen once. What was sequenced was CD8+ T cells from PBMCs. The receptors stem from a human donor in good health (CMV status not recorded). Some clones in this sample may be carry-over from other donors' samples.

The DNA for the CDR3 is TGTGCCAGTAAAAAGAGGGAAATCCTCACTGAAGCTTTCTTT. This translates into CASKKREILTEAFF. The chain employs TRBV7-2 and TRBJ1-1; D is unclear. The CDR3 contains 14 residues. V was clipped by 9 bases and J by 4 bases, with 18 bases between them. Germline V gene sequence: CDR1 SGHTA, CDR2 FQGNSA.

V usage is TRBV9 and J usage is TRBJ2-6; D is undetermined. V dropped 3 bases and J dropped 0 bases, with 13 bases sitting between them. The CDR3 is made up of 17 amino acids. Germline V lookup: CDR1 SGDLS, CDR2 YYNGEE. The CDR3 spells CASSGTRISSGANVLTF. CDR3 coding DNA: TGTGCCAGCAGCGGAACTCGAATTTCCTCTGGGGCCAACGTCCTGACTTTC.

The chain employs TRBV30 and TRBJ2-2; D is unresolved. Germline CDR1 GTSNPN, CDR2 SVGIG (reference sequence). The CDR3 is made up of 11 amino acids. Trimming removed 4 bases from V and 3 bases from J, with 3 bases in between. The CDR3 spells CAWTDTGELFF. The CDR3 DNA reads TGTGCCTGGACGGACACCGGGGAGCTGTTTTTT.

CDR3 in DNA: TGTGCCAGCAGCGCGGACGGCGGGGGATGGTACGAGCAGTACTTC. As protein: CASSADGGGWYEQYF. The chain uses TRBV7-2 and TRBJ2-7; TRBD2 matches 7 bases. V was pared by 5 bases and J by 4 bases, with 11 bases of the junction left unmatched. Germline loops: CDR1 SGHTA, CDR2 FQGNSA. The CDR3 is made up of 15 amino acids.

This chain connects TRBV7-8 to TRBJ2-7; 7 nucleotides match TRBD2. The germline CDR1 and CDR2 sequences are SGHVS and FQNEAQ. The CDR3 loop spans 15 amino acids. V shed 5 bases and J 3 bases; nucleotides not matched to a gene: 10. The DNA of the CDR3 is TGTGCCAGCAGCCCCTCCGGGGGGAGCCACTACGAGCAGTACTTC. It translates to CASSPSGGSHYEQYF.

This clonotype came up a few times. This chain connects TRBV30 to TRBJ2-5; 8 nucleotides agree with TRBD1. V shed 4 bases, J shed 6 bases, and the junction held 4 bases outside the gene matches. The germline V gene has CDR1 GTSNPN and CDR2 SVGIG (reference sequence). The CDR3 contains 12 residues. In DNA, the CDR3 is TGTGCCTGGACAGGGGGCGGGAAGACCCAGTACTTC. Translating gives CAWTGGGKTQYF.